This T cell receptor (beta chain) was captured by sequencing in a study of molecular identifiers for immune sequencing clone quantification. Whole-study results and caveats: Naive cells had under 1% of molecules in clones above 20 RNA copies, effectors over 99%.

TCRdb recomputed calls from the PCR reads with MiXCR, one row per CDR3 protein. There are about 65,000 distinct CDR3 sequences in the sample; around a sixth occur only once, and around 1.5% lies in the top ten. This clonotype was recorded at least ten times. Its antigen is not known. Germline V gives CDR1 DFQATT, CDR2 SNEGSKA (reference sequence). The CDR3 contains 17 residues. Trimming cost V 0 bases and J 0 bases, with 17 bases left between them. This chain uses TRBV20-1 with TRBJ1-1; D is ambiguous. This clonotype originated in a human donor in good health. Some libraries in this study had Jurkat cell RNA spiked in. Specimen: naive CD8+ T cells from blood, with Jurkat cell RNA spiked in. Subset described: FACS-sorted CD8+CD4-CCR7+CD45RA+ naive T cells. CDR3 in DNA: TGCAGTGCTAGAGATCTGGCCAGACAAATACTGAACACTGAAGCTTTCTTT. Translated: CSARDLARQILNTEAFF.